The rows below give T cell receptor beta chains drawn from one sample of a study of blood T cell repertoires in COVID-19. Sequenced by immunoSEQ multiplex PCR; TCRdb stores in-frame clones only, minus some. The sample consists of just over 250,000 clones, around 86% of them appearing once. Sequenced input: peripheral blood. The receptors derive from a man aged 35 to 55 who had recovered from COVID-19. Each CDR3 is given with its conserved first and last residue. Fields, in order: V gene, D gene, clone size, J gene, CDR3 protein, CDR3 DNA. The D gene is left open where the match is weak. Clone size is given for some rows only: seen once, a few or many times, or a class if the clone is expanded.

V: TRBV7-9
D: -
size: -
J: TRBJ2-1
CDR3: CASSTGTGERGEQFF
DNA: TGTGCCAGCTCTACCGGGACAGGAGAGCGGGGCGAGCAGTTCTTC

V: TRBV5-6
D: -
size: once
J: TRBJ1-2
CDR3: CASSLYWEVADGYTF
DNA: TGTGCCAGCAGCTTATATTGGGAGGTCGCGGATGGCTACACCTTC

V: TRBV5-1
D: TRBD2
size: once
J: TRBJ2-3
CDR3: CASSLAPRWEGLSTQYF
DNA: TGCGCCAGCAGCTTGGCCCCTCGGTGGGAGGGCCTTTCTACGCAGTATTTT

V: TRBV5-6
D: TRBD2
size: -
J: TRBJ2-7
CDR3: CASRGLAGYNEQYF
DNA: TGTGCCAGCAGAGGACTAGCGGGGTATAACGAGCAGTACTTC

V: TRBV5-1
D: -
size: -
J: TRBJ2-7
CDR3: CASSLPSDEQYF
DNA: TGCGCCAGCAGCCTACCGTCGGACGAGCAGTACTTC

V: TRBV5-4
D: -
size: -
J: TRBJ2-3
CDR3: CASSQGFQDTQYF
DNA: TGTGCCAGCAGCCAGGGGTTCCAGGATACGCAGTATTTT

V: TRBV7-7
D: TRBD2
size: -
J: TRBJ2-1
CDR3: CASSLQSSGMGEQFF
DNA: TGTGCCAGCAGCTTACAGTCTAGCGGGATGGGTGAGCAGTTCTTC

V: TRBV7-2
D: TRBD2
size: -
J: TRBJ2-7
CDR3: CASSRNGRGAYEQYF
DNA: TGTGCCAGCAGCAGAAACGGGAGGGGTGCCTACGAGCAGTACTTC

V: TRBV5-4
D: -
size: -
J: TRBJ2-3
CDR3: CASSFDWPDTQYF
DNA: TGTGCCAGCAGCTTCGACTGGCCAGATACGCAGTATTTT

V: TRBV6-4
D: -
size: many
J: TRBJ2-1
CDR3: CASSDSIVQDYNEQFF
DNA: TGTGCCAGCAGTGACTCGATTGTACAGGACTACAATGAGCAGTTCTTC

V: TRBV3-1/TRBV3-2
D: -
size: -
J: TRBJ2-1
CDR3: CASSQDNRVLNEQFF
DNA: TGTGCCAGCAGCCAAGATAACAGGGTTCTCAATGAGCAGTTCTTC

V: TRBV10-3
D: TRBD1
size: -
J: TRBJ1-1
CDR3: CATRGQGTTEAFF
DNA: TGTGCCACCCGCGGACAGGGGACCACTGAAGCTTTCTTT

V: TRBV20-1
D: -
size: -
J: TRBJ2-5
CDR3: CSATPQETQYF
DNA: TGCAGTGCCACACCTCAAGAGACCCAGTACTTC

V: TRBV10-1
D: -
size: -
J: TRBJ1-4
CDR3: CATQRGFRKLFF
DNA: TGCGCCACCCAGAGGGGGTTCCGAAAACTGTTTTTT

V: TRBV5-4
D: -
size: -
J: TRBJ2-7
CDR3: CASSYNRGGEQYF
DNA: TGTGCCAGCAGCTATAACAGGGGGGGCGAGCAGTACTTC

V: TRBV6-2/TRBV6-3
D: -
size: -
J: TRBJ2-1
CDR3: CASSYPGGGIGYNEQFF
DNA: TGTGCCAGCAGTTACCCCGGCGGGGGCATTGGATACAATGAGCAGTTCTTC

V: TRBV30
D: TRBD1
size: -
J: TRBJ1-6
CDR3: CAWSVGTGIIHPLHF
DNA: TGTGCCTGGAGTGTAGGGACAGGGATAATTCACCCCCTCCACTTT

V: TRBV7-2
D: -
size: once
J: TRBJ2-7
CDR3: CASSLMAGAPYEQYF
DNA: TGTGCCAGCAGCTTAATGGCGGGGGCACCCTACGAGCAGTACTTC

V: TRBV3-1/TRBV3-2
D: -
size: -
J: TRBJ2-1
CDR3: CASSQRGNRHEQFF
DNA: TGTGCCAGCAGCCAACGGGGGAATAGGCATGAGCAGTTCTTC

V: TRBV7-9
D: -
size: -
J: TRBJ1-4
CDR3: CASSLDGGSNEKLFF
DNA: TGTGCCAGCAGCTTAGATGGGGGGTCTAATGAAAAACTGTTTTTT

V: TRBV14
D: -
size: few
J: TRBJ2-7
CDR3: CASRKTGKYEQYF
DNA: TGTGCCAGCAGAAAGACAGGAAAATACGAGCAGTACTTC

V: TRBV12-5
D: TRBD1
size: -
J: TRBJ1-4
CDR3: CASGPGTGATNEKLFF
DNA: TGTGCTAGTGGCCCCGGGACAGGGGCAACTAATGAAAAACTGTTTTTT

V: TRBV6-2/TRBV6-3
D: -
size: -
J: TRBJ2-2
CDR3: CASSYPGVFRAGELFF
DNA: TGTGCCAGCAGTTATCCGGGGGTTTTTCGGGCCGGGGAGCTGTTTTTT

V: TRBV7-9
D: -
size: few
J: TRBJ1-5
CDR3: CASSSDRVSNQPQHF
DNA: TGTGCCAGCAGTTCAGACAGAGTTAGCAATCAGCCCCAGCATTTT

V: TRBV19
D: TRBD1
size: -
J: TRBJ1-4
CDR3: CASRYGQGMEKLFF
DNA: TGTGCCAGTAGATACGGACAGGGGATGGAAAAACTGTTTTTT

V: TRBV4-1
D: -
size: -
J: TRBJ1-1
CDR3: CASSQGQFPRGPFF
DNA: TGCGCCAGCAGCCAGGGACAATTTCCGAGGGGACCTTTCTTT

V: TRBV10-1
D: TRBD1
size: -
J: TRBJ1-2
CDR3: CASLLGTANYGYTF
DNA: TGCGCCAGCCTCCTCGGGACAGCTAACTATGGCTACACCTTC

V: TRBV5-1
D: TRBD2
size: -
J: TRBJ2-4
CDR3: CASSLTWTSGRAKNIQYF
DNA: TGCGCCAGCAGCTTGACGTGGACTAGCGGGAGAGCCAAAAACATTCAGTACTTC

V: TRBV29-1
D: -
size: -
J: TRBJ1-2
CDR3: CSVEIDRTYGYTF
DNA: TGCAGCGTTGAAATCGACAGAACCTATGGCTACACCTTC

V: TRBV10-3
D: TRBD1
size: once
J: TRBJ1-2
CDR3: CAISVTGEGSYGYTF
DNA: TGTGCCATCAGTGTAACAGGGGAAGGGTCCTATGGCTACACCTTC

V: TRBV6-5
D: -
size: few
J: TRBJ1-1
CDR3: CASSSSGGNTEAFF
DNA: TGTGCCAGCAGTTCCTCGGGAGGGAACACTGAAGCTTTCTTT

V: TRBV18
D: -
size: -
J: TRBJ2-2
CDR3: CASSPQGITGELFF
DNA: TGTGCCAGCTCACCTCAGGGAATCACCGGGGAGCTGTTTTTT

V: TRBV14
D: -
size: -
J: TRBJ1-1
CDR3: CASSPPYGGLANTEAFF
DNA: TGTGCCAGCAGCCCACCATACGGGGGGCTAGCGAACACTGAAGCTTTCTTT

V: TRBV19
D: -
size: once
J: TRBJ1-2
CDR3: CASTRGDFGPRYGYTF
DNA: TGTGCCAGTACACGGGGAGATTTCGGGCCGAGGTATGGCTACACCTTC

V: TRBV5-4
D: TRBD1
size: -
J: TRBJ2-2
CDR3: CASSSQGRGTGELFF
DNA: TGTGCCAGCAGCTCACAGGGGCGCGGGACCGGGGAGCTGTTTTTT

V: TRBV5-1
D: TRBD1
size: -
J: TRBJ1-6
CDR3: CASTQGTGDNSPLHF
DNA: TGCGCCAGCACCCAAGGGACAGGAGATAATTCACCCCTCCACTTT

V: TRBV6-5
D: -
size: -
J: TRBJ1-5
CDR3: CASSRVSPSQPQHF
DNA: TGTGCCAGCAGCAGGGTCTCACCAAGTCAGCCCCAGCATTTT

V: TRBV7-9
D: TRBD2
size: -
J: TRBJ2-7
CDR3: CASSPAGGGTTYEQYF
DNA: TGTGCCAGCAGCCCGGCGGGGGGGGGCACAACCTACGAGCAGTACTTC

V: TRBV7-2
D: TRBD1
size: -
J: TRBJ1-2
CDR3: CASSLGSGGSGYTF
DNA: TGTGCCAGCAGCTTAGGTTCAGGGGGATCGGGCTACACCTTC

V: TRBV7-2
D: -
size: -
J: TRBJ1-2
CDR3: CASSLRQNYGYTF
DNA: TGTGCCAGCAGCTTACGTCAGAACTATGGCTACACCTTC

V: TRBV18
D: TRBD1
size: -
J: TRBJ1-2
CDR3: CASSPTGAGYTF
DNA: TGTGCCAGCTCACCAACAGGGGCTGGCTACACCTTC

V: TRBV29-1
D: TRBD1
size: -
J: TRBJ1-2
CDR3: CSARTGSGFGYTF
DNA: TGCAGCGCTAGGACAGGGTCGGGGTTTGGCTACACCTTC

V: TRBV7-7
D: TRBD1
size: few
J: TRBJ2-3
CDR3: CASSSSGTGTDTQYF
DNA: TGTGCCAGCAGCTCCTCCGGGACAGGCACAGATACGCAGTATTTT

V: TRBV30
D: -
size: -
J: TRBJ2-3
CDR3: CAWSVQLAGTDTQYF
DNA: TGTGCCTGGAGTGTACAACTAGCCGGGACGGATACGCAGTATTTT

V: TRBV6-5
D: -
size: -
J: TRBJ2-3
CDR3: CASSSVMGVADTQYF
DNA: TGTGCCAGCAGTTCCGTTATGGGCGTGGCAGATACGCAGTATTTT